Listed here is a single T cell receptor beta chain. Its cognate antigen has yet to be identified. It has no much larger one-base neighbor in the sample; base qualities were not kept. The approximately 40 donors, aged about 6 to 90 years, were systemically healthy Caucasian individuals from Russia. Around 10 milliliters of peripheral blood were collected from each donor into EDTA-treated Vacutainer tubes. PBMCs were isolated by Ficoll-Paque density-gradient centrifugation, with at least 6 million obtained per sample. Trizol reagent was used to extract total RNA from PBMCs, with at least 5.5 micrograms per sample. For every donor, an aliquot of PBMCs went through flow cytometry to measure the percentages of naive CD45RAhigh/CD27high T cells. This sample stems from a study of blood T cells in healthy people across ages (dated by TCRdb to between 2015 and 2016). General notes on the study: Template switching captured roughly one uniquely barcoded TCR beta cDNA molecule per two T cells in model experiments. Using deep sequencing normalized with unique cDNA molecular identifiers, the study measured how TCR beta repertoire diversity changes with age. Four age groups were formed from the donors: young (average approximately 15 years), middle-aged (approximately 40), aged (more than 55) and long-lived (roughly 81). To avoid experimental bias, donors of different ages were randomly spread across the sequencing lanes. Using the same blood draw, the study looked at two additional independent replicas of 1 million unique cDNA reads for two donors, one aged 18 to 30 and the other aged 80 or older.

The junction shows trimming of 4 bases on V and 6 bases on J, and the gene matches do not reach 7 bases of it. The CDR3 goes from the cysteine to the phenylalanine over 14 residues. The read is trimmed to its CDR3 DNA, 42 bases read in frame from base 1. Study-wide conclusions, independent of this receptor: Because the CMV infection status of the donors was unknown, age-related changes in expanded clonotypes may potentially have been confounded. Since profiling was done on bulk unsorted PBMCs, naive and antigen-experienced compartments could not be conclusively compared. As age increased, observed TCR beta diversity per million T cells dropped in a roughly linear way, and a significant reduction was already evident by age about 40. Compared with the aged group, more naive CD4+ T cells, fewer expanded clones and increased TCR diversity were shown by the long-lived group, suggesting age selection. Total diversity estimates from one million sequenced T cells were considered lower bounds and underestimates. There was a strong correlation between observed TCR beta diversity and the percentage of naive T cells measured by flow cytometry.

The method was 5' RACE. A second PCR of about 7 to 12 cycles was run with a J-beta primer mix and a sample-barcoded 5' primer. A unique molecular identifier was introduced onto each TCR beta cDNA molecule by a template-switch 5' adaptor carrying 12 random nucleotides. Each sample yielded at least 2.5 million CDR3-containing paired-end reads. The Mint cDNA synthesis kit, primed by a TRBC-specific oligonucleotide, was used to synthesize first-strand cDNA from all RNA. Following uracil-DNA glycosylase treatment, all cDNA underwent a first 18-cycle PCR with the universal primers M1SS and BC2_uni_R. As for the original processing: Each sample was normalized by randomly selecting 1 million high-quality reads, each carrying a distinct molecular identifier. Instead of being binned into consensus sequences, reads that shared molecular identifiers were thrown out. MiTCR, with a Q25 quality threshold and the strictest error-elimination algorithm, was used for CDR3 identification, clonotype clustering and error correction. Lower-bound total TCR beta diversity was estimated with a nonparametric unseen species model using Euler transformation. TCRdb trimmed the raw reads at Q25, called clones with MiXCR and kept productive beta chains. Records with the same CDR3 protein are collapsed into one entry carrying the most frequent genes and DNA. These V and J calls originate from TCRdb's pipeline instead of the authors' own analysis. Counted in this sample were some 1,800,000 distinct CDR3 sequences; 30% to 40% of them appeared once. The ten most abundant clones make up 23% of the sample.

This receptor chain uses TRBV12-3 or TRBV12-4 and TRBJ1-2, and TRBD1 aligns with 8 junction nucleotides. The sample consisted of blood. The sequence was collected from a human donor in good health. The nucleotide sequence reads as follows: TGTGCCAGCAGTTCCTATCCAGGGGGCGATGGCTACACCTTC. Its coded protein is CASSSYPGGDGYTF.